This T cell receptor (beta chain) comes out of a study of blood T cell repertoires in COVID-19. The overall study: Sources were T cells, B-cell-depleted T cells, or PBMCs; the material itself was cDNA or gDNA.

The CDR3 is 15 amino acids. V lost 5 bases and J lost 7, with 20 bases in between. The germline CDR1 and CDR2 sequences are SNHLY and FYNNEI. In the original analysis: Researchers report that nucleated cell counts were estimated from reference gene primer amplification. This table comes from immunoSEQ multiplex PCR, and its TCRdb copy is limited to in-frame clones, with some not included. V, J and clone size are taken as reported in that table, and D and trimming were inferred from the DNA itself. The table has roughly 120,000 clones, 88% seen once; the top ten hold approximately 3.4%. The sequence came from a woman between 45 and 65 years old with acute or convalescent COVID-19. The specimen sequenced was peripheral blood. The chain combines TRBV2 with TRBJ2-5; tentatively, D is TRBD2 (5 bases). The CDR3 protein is CASSYQEGRGGTQYF. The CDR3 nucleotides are TGTGCCAGCAGTTACCAAGAGGGTAGAGGAGGGACCCAGTACTTC.